This T cell receptor beta chain was captured by sequencing in a study of response to subunit inactivated influenza vaccine. Study-level results: The authors put forward the suggestion that each seasonal influenza vaccination may bring in only a limited number of new T cells.

This clonotype was recorded a few times. Its antigen is unidentified. This CDR3 comprises 12 residues. The trim removed 1 base at V and 11 bases at J, leaving 2 bases unmatched. The germline gives CDR1 LGHDT, CDR2 YNNKEL (reference sequence). TCRdb reanalysed the RT-PCR reads using MiXCR and keeps one entry per CDR3 protein. Of approximately 300,000 distinct CDR3 sequences listed, around 20% are singletons. The receptor comes from a man aged 50 to 75 who received an inactivated influenza vaccine. The specimen was PBMCs from blood, collected about 20 months after vaccination. The chain recombines TRBV3-1 with TRBJ1-1, with 9 nucleotides matching TRBD1. The CDR3 is CASSQVGTGAFF. Here the CDR3 DNA reads TGTGCCAGCAGCCAAGTTGGGACAGGGGCTTTCTTT.